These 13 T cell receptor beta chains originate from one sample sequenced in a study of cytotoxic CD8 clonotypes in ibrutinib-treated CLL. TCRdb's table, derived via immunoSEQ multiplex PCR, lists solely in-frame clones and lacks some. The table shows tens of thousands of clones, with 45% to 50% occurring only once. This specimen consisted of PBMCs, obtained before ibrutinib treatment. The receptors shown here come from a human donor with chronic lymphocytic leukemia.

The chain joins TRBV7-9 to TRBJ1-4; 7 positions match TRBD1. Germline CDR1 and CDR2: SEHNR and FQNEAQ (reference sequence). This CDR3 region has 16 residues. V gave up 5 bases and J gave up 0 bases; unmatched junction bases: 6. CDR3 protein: CASSRQGRATNEKLFF. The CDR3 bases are TGTGCCAGCAGCCGACAGGGTCGGGCAACTAATGAAAAACTGTTTTTT.

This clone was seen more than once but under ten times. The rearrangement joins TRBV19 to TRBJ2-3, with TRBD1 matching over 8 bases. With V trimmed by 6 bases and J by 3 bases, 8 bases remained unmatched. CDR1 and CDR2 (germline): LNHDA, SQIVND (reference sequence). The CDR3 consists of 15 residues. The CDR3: CASRRGGQATDTQYF. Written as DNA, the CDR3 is TGTGCCAGTAGGCGTGGGGGACAGGCAACAGATACGCAGTATTTT.

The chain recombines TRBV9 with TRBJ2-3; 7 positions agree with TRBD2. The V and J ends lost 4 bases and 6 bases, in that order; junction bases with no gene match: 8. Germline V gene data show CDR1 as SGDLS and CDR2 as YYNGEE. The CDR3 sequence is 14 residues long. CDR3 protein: CASSRGGEEDTQYF. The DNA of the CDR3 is TGTGCCAGCAGCCGGGGAGGGGAGGAGGATACGCAGTATTTT.

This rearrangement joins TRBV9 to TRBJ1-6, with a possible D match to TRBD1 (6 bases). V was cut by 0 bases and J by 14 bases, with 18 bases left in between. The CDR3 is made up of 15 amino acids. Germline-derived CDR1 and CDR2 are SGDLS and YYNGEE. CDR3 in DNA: TGTGCCAGCAGCGTAGAACCGGGACATAGCGTAACCCTCCACTTT. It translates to CASSVEPGHSVTLHF.

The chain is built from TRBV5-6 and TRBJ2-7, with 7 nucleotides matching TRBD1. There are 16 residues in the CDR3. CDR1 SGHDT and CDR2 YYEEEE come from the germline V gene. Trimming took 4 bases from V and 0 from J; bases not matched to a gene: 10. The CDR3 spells CASSLFDRVPSYEQYF. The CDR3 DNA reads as TGTGCCAGCAGCCTCTTCGACAGGGTCCCCTCCTACGAGCAGTACTTC.

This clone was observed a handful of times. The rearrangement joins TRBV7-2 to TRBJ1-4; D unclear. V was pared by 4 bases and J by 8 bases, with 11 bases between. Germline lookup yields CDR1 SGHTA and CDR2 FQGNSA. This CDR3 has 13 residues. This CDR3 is CASSSGPREKLFF. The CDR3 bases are TGTGCCAGCAGCTCGGGCCCCCGGGAAAAACTGTTTTTT.

CDR3 nucleotide sequence: TGTGCCAGCAGCCCACGGGGGCCCACCGGGGAGCTGTTTTTT. Protein sequence: CASSPRGPTGELFF. The chain recombines TRBV7-6 with TRBJ2-2; perhaps D is TRBD1 or TRBD2 (6 bases each). Germline V gives CDR1 SGHVS, CDR2 FNYEAQ. V lost 5 bases to trimming and J lost 4 bases, with 11 bases between them. CDR3 length equals 14 residues.

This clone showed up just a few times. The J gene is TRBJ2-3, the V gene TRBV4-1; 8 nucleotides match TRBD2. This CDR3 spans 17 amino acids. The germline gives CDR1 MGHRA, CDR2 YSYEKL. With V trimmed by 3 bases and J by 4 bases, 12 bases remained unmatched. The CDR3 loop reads CASSQTRTSSAADTQYF. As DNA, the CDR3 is TGCGCCAGCAGCCAGACCCGGACTAGCTCTGCCGCAGATACGCAGTATTTT.

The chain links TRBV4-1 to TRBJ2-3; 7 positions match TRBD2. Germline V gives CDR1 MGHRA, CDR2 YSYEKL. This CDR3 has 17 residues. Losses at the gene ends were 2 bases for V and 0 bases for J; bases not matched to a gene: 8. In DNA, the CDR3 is TGCGCCAGCAGCCAAAAAGGAGCAGCGGGGAGCACAGATACGCAGTATTTT. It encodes CASSQKGAAGSTDTQYF.

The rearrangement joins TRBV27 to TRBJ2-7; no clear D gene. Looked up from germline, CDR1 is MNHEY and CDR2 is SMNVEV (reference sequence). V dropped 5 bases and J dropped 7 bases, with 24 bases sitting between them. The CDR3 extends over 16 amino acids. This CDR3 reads CASSPRLTAGLTEQYF. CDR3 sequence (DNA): TGTGCCAGCAGTCCCCGATTAACCGCCGGGCTTACGGAGCAGTACTTC.

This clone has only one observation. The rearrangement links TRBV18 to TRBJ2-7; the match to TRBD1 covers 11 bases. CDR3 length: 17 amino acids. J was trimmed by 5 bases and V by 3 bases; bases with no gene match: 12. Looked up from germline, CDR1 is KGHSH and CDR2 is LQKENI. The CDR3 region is CASSPLLPGQGGHEQYF. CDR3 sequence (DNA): TGTGCCAGCTCACCGTTACTCCCGGGACAGGGGGGGCACGAGCAGTACTTC.

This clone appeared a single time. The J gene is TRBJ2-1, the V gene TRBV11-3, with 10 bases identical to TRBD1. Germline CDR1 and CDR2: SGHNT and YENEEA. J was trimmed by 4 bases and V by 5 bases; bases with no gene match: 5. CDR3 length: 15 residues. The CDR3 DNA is TGTGCCAGCAGCCAGCGGGACAGGGGATACAATGAGCAGTTCTTC. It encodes CASSQRDRGYNEQFF.

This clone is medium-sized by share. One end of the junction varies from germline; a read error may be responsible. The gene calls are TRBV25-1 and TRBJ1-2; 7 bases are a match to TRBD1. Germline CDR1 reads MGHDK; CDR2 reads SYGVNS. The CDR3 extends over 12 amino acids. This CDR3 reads CASSKQGVERTF. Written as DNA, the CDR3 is TGTGCCAGCTCTAAGCAGGGGGTAGAGAGGACTTTC.